This entry is about one T cell receptor beta chain. This sample stems from a study of blood T cell repertoires in COVID-19. Libraries were prepared by immunoSEQ multiplex PCR; TCRdb keeps only in-frame clonotypes and omits some of them. The sample gives roughly 150,000 clones, around 90% of which show up once; roughly 4% is in the top ten. V lost 7 bases and J lost 1, with 10 bases in between. This CDR3 has 14 amino acids. The germline V gene has CDR1 LNHDA and CDR2 SQIVND (reference sequence). The chain joins TRBV19 to TRBJ2-2; D remains unclear. The sequenced material came from PBMCs or T cells enriched from blood (not recorded which). The sequence derives from a woman aged 40 to 50 who had been exposed to COVID-19. The CDR3 DNA is TGTGCCAGTACCCTTATTAAGAACACCGGGGAGCTGTTTTTT. Translated, it gives CASTLIKNTGELFF.